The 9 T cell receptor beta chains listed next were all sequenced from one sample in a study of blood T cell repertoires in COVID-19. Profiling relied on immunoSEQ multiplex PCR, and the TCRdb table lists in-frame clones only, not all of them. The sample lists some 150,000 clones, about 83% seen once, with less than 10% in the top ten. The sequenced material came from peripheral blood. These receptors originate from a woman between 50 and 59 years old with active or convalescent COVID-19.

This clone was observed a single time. In DNA form, the CDR3 reads TGTGCCAGCAGCTGGGGGGTCTCACAAGAGACCCAGTACTTC. It specifies CASSWGVSQETQYF. The V and J genes are TRBV7-2 and TRBJ2-5; tentatively, D is TRBD2 (6 bases). The CDR3 covers 14 residues. V was shortened by 4 bases and J by 2 bases, with 11 bases between the two germline ends. Per germline, CDR1 SGHTA and CDR2 FQGNSA.

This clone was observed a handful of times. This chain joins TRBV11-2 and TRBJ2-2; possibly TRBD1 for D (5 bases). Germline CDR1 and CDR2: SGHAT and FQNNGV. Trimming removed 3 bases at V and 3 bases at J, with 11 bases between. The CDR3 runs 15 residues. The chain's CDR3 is CASSFVLTDTGELFF. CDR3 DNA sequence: TGTGCCAGCAGCTTTGTCCTGACAGACACCGGGGAGCTGTTTTTT.

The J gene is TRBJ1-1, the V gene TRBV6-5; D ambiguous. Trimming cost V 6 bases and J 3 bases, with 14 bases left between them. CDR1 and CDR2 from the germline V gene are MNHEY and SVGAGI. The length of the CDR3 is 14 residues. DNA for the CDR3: TGTGCCAGCAGGGATAGGTGGAGGGACACTGAAGCTTTCTTT. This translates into CASRDRWRDTEAFF.

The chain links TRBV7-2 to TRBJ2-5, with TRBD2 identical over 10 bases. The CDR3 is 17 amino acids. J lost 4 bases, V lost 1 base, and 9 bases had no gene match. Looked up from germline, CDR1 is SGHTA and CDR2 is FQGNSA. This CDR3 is CASSLDERGGGRETQYF. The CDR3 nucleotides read TGTGCCAGCAGCTTAGACGAGCGGGGGGGCGGTCGAGAGACCCAGTACTTC.

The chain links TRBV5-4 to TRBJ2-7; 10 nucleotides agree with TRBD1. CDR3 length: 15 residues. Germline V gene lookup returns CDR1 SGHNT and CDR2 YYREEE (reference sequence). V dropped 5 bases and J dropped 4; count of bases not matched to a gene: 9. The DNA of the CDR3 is TGTGCCAGCAGTCTGGACAGGGGGTATGGTTACGAGCAGTACTTC. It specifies CASSLDRGYGYEQYF.

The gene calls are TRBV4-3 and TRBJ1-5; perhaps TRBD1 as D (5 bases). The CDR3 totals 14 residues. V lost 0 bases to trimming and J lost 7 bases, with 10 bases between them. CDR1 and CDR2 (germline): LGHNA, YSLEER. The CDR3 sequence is CASSQEGGSQPQHF. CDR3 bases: TGCGCCAGCAGCCAAGAGGGGGGAAGCCAGCCCCAGCATTTT.

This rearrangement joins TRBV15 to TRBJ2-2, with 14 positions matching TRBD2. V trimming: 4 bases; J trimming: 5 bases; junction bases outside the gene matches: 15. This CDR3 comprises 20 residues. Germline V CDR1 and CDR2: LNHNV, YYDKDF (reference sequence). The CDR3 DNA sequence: TGTGCCACCAGCACAATTTCCGGGACTAGCGGGAGTGTAAATACCGGGGAGCTGTTTTTT. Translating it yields CATSTISGTSGSVNTGELFF.

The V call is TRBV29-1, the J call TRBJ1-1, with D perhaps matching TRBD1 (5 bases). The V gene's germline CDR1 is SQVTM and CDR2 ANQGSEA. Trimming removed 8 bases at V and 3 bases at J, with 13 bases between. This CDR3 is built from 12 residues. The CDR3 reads CSSGSGDTEAFF. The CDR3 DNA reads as TGCAGCTCTGGGTCGGGGGACACTGAAGCTTTCTTT.

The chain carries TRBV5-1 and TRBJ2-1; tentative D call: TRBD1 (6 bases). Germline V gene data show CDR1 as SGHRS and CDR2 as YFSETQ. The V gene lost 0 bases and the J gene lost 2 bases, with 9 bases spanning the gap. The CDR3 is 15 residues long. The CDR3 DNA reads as TGCGCCAGCAGCTTGGTAGGGACACCCTACAATGAGCAGTTCTTC. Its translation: CASSLVGTPYNEQFF.